The rows below give T cell receptor beta chains drawn from one sample of a study of identical twins. TCRdb re-analysed the 5' RACE reads in MiXCR, keeping a single row per CDR3 protein. The data show hundreds of thousands of distinct CDR3 sequences, more than 9% seen once. The sample also formed part of further work on yellow fever vaccine responses in identical twins.

Material: PBMCs. Receptor source: a woman between 18 and 29 years old in good health. Both conserved end residues are part of each CDR3. The D gene is left open where the match is weak. The size entry is marked missing in some rows and otherwise reads once, few, many or a size class.

J: TRBJ2-5; V: TRBV11-1; length: 18; D: .; size: many; CDR3: CASSSWYSSGSGQETQYF; DNA: TGTGCCAGCAGCTCTTGGTATTCTTCCGGGAGCGGCCAAGAGACCCAGTACTTC
J: TRBJ2-1; V: TRBV7-2; length: 15; D: TRBD2; size: many; CDR3: CASSLNGLAGEEQFF; DNA: TGTGCCAGCAGCTTGAACGGGCTAGCGGGGGAAGAGCAGTTCTTC
J: TRBJ2-5; V: TRBV11-2; length: 18; D: TRBD2; size: few; CDR3: CASSLVGTSGGSVGTQYF; DNA: TGTGCCAGCAGCTTAGTGGGGACTAGCGGGGGTTCGGTCGGGACCCAGTACTTC
J: TRBJ2-1; V: TRBV7-9; length: 16; D: TRBD2; size: .; CDR3: CASSPRASGLSNEQFF; DNA: TGTGCCAGCAGCCCGAGGGCTAGCGGCCTGTCCAATGAGCAGTTCTTC
J: TRBJ2-7; V: TRBV27; length: 12; D: .; size: many; CDR3: CASGRLTYEQYF; DNA: TGTGCCAGCGGGCGGCTAACCTACGAGCAGTACTTC
J: TRBJ2-7; V: TRBV6-1; length: 17; D: TRBD2; size: few; CDR3: CASSRAGGFPSSYEQYF; DNA: TGTGCCAGCAGCCGAGCGGGAGGGTTTCCGAGCTCCTACGAGCAGTACTTC
J: TRBJ2-1; V: TRBV29-1; length: 12; D: .; size: .; CDR3: CSVGTDYNEQFF; DNA: TGCAGCGTTGGTACGGATTACAATGAGCAGTTCTTC
J: TRBJ1-5; V: TRBV20-1; length: 14; D: TRBD1; size: few; CDR3: CSARGVQGGQPQHF; DNA: TGCAGTGCTAGAGGAGTTCAGGGGGGTCAGCCCCAGCATTTT
J: TRBJ1-5; V: TRBV20-1; length: 15; D: .; size: few; CDR3: CSARDLGADNQPQHF; DNA: TGCAGTGCTAGAGATTTAGGGGCCGACAATCAGCCCCAGCATTTT
J: TRBJ1-1; V: TRBV2; length: 15; D: .; size: few; CDR3: CAITGREGKNTEAFF; DNA: TGTGCCATCACCGGGAGGGAGGGGAAGAACACTGAAGCTTTCTTT
J: TRBJ1-2; V: TRBV2; length: 13; D: .; size: .; CDR3: CASMGRPSNGYTF; DNA: TGTGCCAGCATGGGTCGTCCGAGCAATGGCTACACCTTC
J: TRBJ2-5; V: TRBV11-1; length: 15; D: .; size: few; CDR3: CASSYLSGTRETQYF; DNA: TGTGCCAGCAGCTACCTCTCCGGGACACGAGAGACCCAGTACTTC
J: TRBJ1-2; V: TRBV24-1; length: 12; D: .; size: .; CDR3: CATSGKGDGYTF; DNA: TGTGCCACCAGCGGGAAGGGAGATGGCTACACCTTC
J: TRBJ2-1; V: TRBV5-6; length: 11; D: .; size: few; CDR3: CASSFEFEQFF; DNA: TGTGCCAGCAGCTTCGAGTTTGAGCAGTTCTTC
J: TRBJ2-2; V: TRBV10-3; length: 15; D: TRBD1; size: few; CDR3: CAISEGQGNTGELFF; DNA: TGTGCCATCAGTGAGGGACAGGGAAACACCGGGGAGCTGTTTTTT
J: TRBJ2-3; V: TRBV28; length: 17; D: TRBD1; size: .; CDR3: CASSPDRGLPSTDTQYF; DNA: TGTGCCAGCAGTCCGGACAGGGGGCTTCCTAGCACAGATACGCAGTATTTT
J: TRBJ2-7; V: TRBV4-2; length: 16; D: TRBD2; size: .; CDR3: CASSQDIPGGPYEQYF; DNA: TGTGCCAGCAGCCAAGATATTCCGGGAGGGCCATACGAGCAGTACTTC
J: TRBJ2-1; V: TRBV25-1; length: 14; D: .; size: .; CDR3: CATVTQGWVNEQFF; DNA: TGTGCCACCGTTACACAGGGATGGGTCAATGAGCAGTTCTTC
J: TRBJ2-7; V: TRBV3-1; length: 14; D: .; size: .; CDR3: CASSRKTRVYEQYF; DNA: TGTGCCAGCAGCCGAAAGACCAGGGTCTACGAGCAGTACTTC
J: TRBJ2-1; V: TRBV21-1; length: 18; D: .; size: .; CDR3: CASSSRGKPEKAYNEQFF; DNA: TGTGCCAGCAGCAGCCGGGGAAAACCGGAAAAAGCCTACAATGAGCAGTTCTTC